The 25 T cell receptor beta chains presented below share a single source sample, sequenced in a study of T cells after yellow fever vaccination. Each CDR3 protein is one row after TCRdb ran MiXCR on the 5' RACE reads. Found here are some 670,000 distinct CDR3 sequences, 9% to 15% of them singletons; the top ten hold 15%. Sample: PBMCs, taken on the day of the yellow fever booster vaccination. The receptors were gathered from a man between 25 and 39 years old who received the YFV17D yellow fever vaccine.

The chain carries TRBV18 and TRBJ1-2, with 9 bases matching TRBD1. Per the germline V gene, CDR1 is KGHSH and CDR2 is LQKENI. Germline trimming cut 5 bases from V and 3 bases from J; bases unmatched to any gene: 4. This CDR3 is 14 amino acids long. In nucleotides, the CDR3 is TGTGCCAGCTCATCACAGGGGGCTCACTATGGCTACACCTTC. Translating gives CASSSQGAHYGYTF.

This clonotype showed up just a few times. The CDR3 region has the DNA TGCGCCAGCAGCTTGGGATCGAGGCTGGGGGCCAACGTCCTGACTTTC. Translation gives CASSLGSRLGANVLTF. The gene calls are TRBV5-1 and TRBJ2-6; D unclear. V dropped 0 bases and J dropped 4 bases, with 11 bases sitting between them. Germline assignment: CDR1 SGHRS and CDR2 YFSETQ. The CDR3 extends over 16 amino acids.

The chain carries TRBV27 and TRBJ1-1, with 7 bases fitting TRBD1. CDR3 length: 14 residues. After removal of 7 bases from V and 7 bases from J, the junction contained 12 bases not matched to a gene. CDR1 and CDR2 from the germline V gene are MNHEY and SMNVEV (reference sequence). For the CDR3, the DNA is TGTGCCAGCAAATTGAGGGGACAGAAATATGAAGCTTTCTTT. Translation: CASKLRGQKYEAFF.

This clonotype was counted between two and nine times. A junction boundary mismatches the germline segment, possibly from a read error. The V call is TRBV4-3, the J call TRBJ1-4, with D uncertain. Germline CDR1 LGHNA, CDR2 YSLEER. This CDR3 is built from 16 residues. The CDR3 DNA reads as TGCGCCAGCAGTCAAGTAGGGAGTTTATCTAATGAAAAACTGTTTTTT. Translated: CASSQVGSLSNEKLFF.

This chain connects TRBV27 to TRBJ2-6; D gene ambiguous. This CDR3 has 16 amino acids. Germline V gene data show CDR1 as MNHEY and CDR2 as SMNVEV (reference sequence). V lost 0 bases, J lost 0 bases, and 6 bases lay in between. CDR3 sequence reads: CASSLSKSSGANVLTF. The CDR3 DNA sequence: TGTGCCAGCAGTTTATCGAAGTCCTCTGGGGCCAACGTCCTGACTTTC.

This clonotype was observed a few times. V is TRBV29-1 and J is TRBJ2-1, with D possibly being TRBD1 (5 bases). V was pared by 2 bases and J by 9 bases, with 14 bases between. CDR3 length: 13 amino acids. The V gene's germline CDR1 is SQVTM and CDR2 ANQGSEA. CDR3 in amino acids: CSVEKLGVGEQFF. CDR3 DNA sequence: TGCAGCGTTGAAAAGCTAGGGGTTGGTGAGCAGTTCTTC.

The rearrangement uses TRBV29-1 and TRBJ2-3, with 9 bases that match TRBD2. CDR1 and CDR2 from the germline V gene are SQVTM and ANQGSEA. This CDR3 contains 15 residues. With 7 bases clipped from V and 4 bases from J, the junction kept 12 bases outside the gene matches. This CDR3 reads CSAQRIAGEPDTQYF. The CDR3 coding sequence is TGCAGCGCTCAGAGGATAGCGGGAGAGCCAGATACGCAGTATTTT.

This clonotype was seen only a few times. The V and J genes are TRBV20-1 and TRBJ1-4; D not resolved. Germline loops: CDR1 DFQATT, CDR2 SNEGSKA (reference sequence). The CDR3 runs to 11 residues. The CDR3 loop reads CVGYWAEKLFF. Written as DNA, the CDR3 is TGCGTGGGTTATTGGGCCGAAAAACTGTTTTTT.

This clonotype was seen ten or more times. The genes are TRBV6-2 or TRBV6-3 and TRBJ2-7, with TRBD2 identical over 9 bases. The CDR3 length is 15 residues. The junction had 7 bases not matched to a gene; V was cut back by 2 bases and J by 5 bases. Germline CDR1 reads MNHEY; CDR2 reads SVGEGT. The chain's CDR3 is CASSYGASGIHEQYF. For the CDR3, the DNA is TGTGCCAGCAGTTACGGGGCTAGCGGGATCCACGAGCAGTACTTC.

This clonotype was observed a handful of times. CDR3 in amino acids: CASRKSAYSNQPQHF. CDR3 bases: TGTGCCAGCAGAAAATCGGCTTATAGCAATCAGCCCCAGCATTTT. J is TRBJ1-5 and V is TRBV6-1; D gene ambiguous. In germline, CDR1 is MNHNS, CDR2 SASEGT. This CDR3 spans 15 amino acids. With 6 bases removed from V and 0 bases from J, the gap between germline ends came to 12 bases.

This clonotype has just a few counts. DNA for the CDR3: TGTGCCAGCTCCCGGACGTCCGGCACTGAAGCTTTCTTT. Amino acid sequence: CASSRTSGTEAFF. This rearrangement joins TRBV18 to TRBJ1-1, with D unclear. The CDR3 consists of 13 residues. With 6 bases removed from V and 4 bases from J, the gap between germline ends came to 12 bases. From germline, CDR1 is KGHSH and CDR2 LQKENI.

The chain combines TRBV3-1 with TRBJ1-2; D ambiguous. This CDR3 has 13 amino acids. Per the germline V gene, CDR1 is LGHDT and CDR2 is YNNKEL (reference sequence). V dropped 6 bases and J dropped 4 bases, with 12 bases sitting between them. The CDR3 sequence: CASSPGRAYGYTF. CDR3 DNA sequence: TGTGCCAGCAGTCCCGGACGGGCCTATGGCTACACCTTC.

This clonotype has just a few counts. The gene calls are TRBV20-1 and TRBJ2-1; D not resolved. Between the trimmed V and J ends, which lost 5 bases and 6 bases, there was a span of 20 bases. The V gene's germline CDR1 is DFQATT and CDR2 SNEGSKA (reference sequence). CDR3 length equals 15 residues. CDR3 amino acids: CSAARTPDVRNEQFF. CDR3 in DNA: TGCAGTGCTGCCCGGACCCCCGACGTACGCAATGAGCAGTTCTTC.

The sample holds a few counts of this clonotype. The rearrangement joins TRBV5-1 to TRBJ2-2; 7 nucleotides align to TRBD1. Germline CDR1 SGHRS, CDR2 YFSETQ. With V trimmed by 3 bases and J by 1 base, 3 bases remained unmatched. The length of the CDR3 is 15 residues. The CDR3 spells CASSSGQKNTGELFF. Written as DNA, the CDR3 is TGCGCCAGCAGCTCGGGACAGAAGAACACCGGGGAGCTGTTTTTT.

The V call is TRBV19, the J call TRBJ2-1; no clear D. Germline CDR1 is LNHDA and CDR2 is SQIVND (reference sequence). V was shortened by 1 base and J by 6 bases, with 19 bases between the two germline ends. This CDR3 has 17 residues. The chain's CDR3 is CASSIVNRVIMGNEQFF. The CDR3 DNA reads as TGTGCCAGTAGTATAGTTAATCGGGTTATTATGGGCAATGAGCAGTTCTTC.

This clonotype was counted a few times. The chain links TRBV27 to TRBJ2-7; 10 nucleotides line up with TRBD2. Looked up from germline, CDR1 is MNHEY and CDR2 is SMNVEV (reference sequence). With V trimmed by 5 bases and J by 2 bases, 6 bases remained unmatched. The CDR3 length is 15 residues. The CDR3 sequence is CASSTEREGPYEQYF. For the CDR3, the DNA is TGTGCCAGCAGTACGGAGCGGGAGGGCCCCTACGAGCAGTACTTC.

This clonotype showed up just a few times. The chain combines TRBV5-1 with TRBJ2-5, with 8 bases that match TRBD1. This CDR3 has 15 residues. Looked up from germline, CDR1 is SGHRS and CDR2 is YFSETQ. V shed 4 bases and J 5 bases; nucleotides not matched to a gene: 10. The chain's CDR3 is CASSLIRGQAETQYF. The CDR3 DNA follows: TGCGCCAGCAGCCTAATTAGGGGACAGGCGGAGACCCAGTACTTC.

The chain uses TRBV7-3 and TRBJ2-5; TRBD2 might be the D (7 bases). Germline V gene data show CDR1 as SGHTA and CDR2 as FQGTGA. The length of the CDR3 is 15 residues. V gave up 5 bases and J gave up 4 bases, with 17 bases separating them. CDR3 sequence: CASSPLGGARETQYF. For the CDR3, the DNA is TGTGCCAGCAGCCCCTTAGGGGGGGCGCGAGAGACCCAGTACTTC.

The rearrangement joins TRBV19 to TRBJ2-3; D is unresolved. This CDR3 region has 15 residues. Germline V gene lookup returns CDR1 LNHDA and CDR2 SQIVND (reference sequence). Trimming pared 4 bases from V and 3 bases from J, leaving 14 bases between. CDR3 DNA sequence: TGTGCCAGTAGTACCGGCCCCGGGCGGACAGATACGCAGTATTTT. This codes for CASSTGPGRTDTQYF.

This chain joins TRBV6-5 and TRBJ2-2; 8 nucleotides line up with TRBD2. This CDR3 spans 18 amino acids. Germline V CDR1 and CDR2: MNHEY, SVGAGI. V shed 0 bases, J shed 0 bases, and the junction held 6 bases outside the gene matches. In DNA form, the CDR3 reads TGTGCCAGCAGTTACTCGGGCTTAGCGGGGTCGAACACCGGGGAGCTGTTTTTT. Translation: CASSYSGLAGSNTGELFF.

This clonotype was found a few times. The chain uses TRBV5-1 and TRBJ2-7; 8 bases map to TRBD2. Looked up from germline, CDR1 is SGHRS and CDR2 is YFSETQ. The CDR3 is 14 residues long. J was trimmed by 3 bases and V by 4 bases; bases with no gene match: 6. Here the CDR3 reads CASSQGSGGYEQYF. Here the CDR3 DNA reads TGCGCCAGCAGCCAGGGCAGCGGGGGCTACGAGCAGTACTTC.

This clonotype was detected many times. The chain couples TRBV24-1 to TRBJ2-1; a possible D gene is TRBD1 (5 bases). The ends were cut back, 3 bases at V and 0 bases at J, with 14 bases in the middle. Germline V gives CDR1 KGHDR, CDR2 SFDVKD. The length of the CDR3 is 17 residues. The CDR3 loop is CATSDTSQAFSYNEQFF. The CDR3 DNA follows: TGTGCCACCAGTGATACCTCACAGGCGTTCTCCTACAATGAGCAGTTCTTC.

The J gene is TRBJ2-3, the V gene TRBV12-3 or TRBV12-4; a possible D gene is TRBD1 (6 bases). This CDR3 is 15 amino acids long. Trimming took off 6 bases at V and 2 bases at J, with 15 bases between the two ends. CDR3 region: CASRPRQVDTDTQYF. The CDR3 DNA reads TGTGCCAGCAGACCAAGACAGGTGGACACAGATACGCAGTATTTT.

In this sample, this clonotype turned up many times. CDR3 region: CASSYGTSGHNEQFF. Written as DNA, the CDR3 is TGTGCCAGCAGTTACGGGACTAGCGGACACAATGAGCAGTTCTTC. The V call is TRBV6-2 or TRBV6-3, the J call TRBJ2-1; 11 positions match TRBD2. The CDR3 runs 15 residues. Germline CDR1 MNHEY, CDR2 SVGEGT. J lost 5 bases, V lost 2 bases, and 2 bases had no gene match.

This clonotype was counted a few times. This chain joins TRBV25-1 and TRBJ2-1; tentative D call: TRBD2 (5 bases). Germline CDR1 reads MGHDK; CDR2 reads SYGVNS. This CDR3 region has 16 residues. The ends were cut back, 5 bases at V and 2 bases at J, with 16 bases in the middle. CDR3 region: CASSPPPSGAYNEQFF. For the CDR3, the DNA is TGTGCCAGCAGTCCTCCCCCCAGCGGTGCCTACAATGAGCAGTTCTTC.